This T cell receptor (beta chain) came from a study of T cell responses to AZD1222 COVID-19 vaccine. Repertoires were generated with immunoSEQ multiplex PCR, while TCRdb's copy carries only in-frame clones and drops some. The table has 90,000 to 150,000 clones, approximately 90% seen once. In this sample, this clone turned up a few times. Trimming removed 8 bases from V and 1 base from J; junction bases left unmatched: 4. The CDR3 length is 14 residues. Germline assignment: CDR1 SGHTA and CDR2 FQGNSA. The sample in question was peripheral blood, obtained on day 0 of AZD1222 vaccination. The chain uses TRBV7-2 and TRBJ2-4; 8 bases map to TRBD1. The TCR originated in an adult in good health. The CDR3 region is CASVGDRAKNIQYF. CDR3 sequence (DNA): TGTGCCAGCGTCGGGGACAGGGCCAAAAACATTCAGTACTTC.